The source of this T cell receptor (beta chain) is a study of cytomegalovirus exposure and HLA in healthy donors. Study results and caveats: The authors enumerated 180 or so TCR beta chains as linked to cytomegalovirus. Sequencing artifact likely explains a cluster of highly shared sequence variants. A later analysis linked more than 15,000 TCR beta sequences to HLA alleles at 0.05 false discovery rate. The only immune exposure information that was available was CMV serostatus.

Primers for the PCR totalled 60 Vbeta and 13 Jbeta. Sequencing used immunoSEQ multiplex PCR; TCRdb keeps in-frame clones, though not all of them. Among roughly 100,000 clones listed, around three quarters were seen once. Concerning this clone: Its antigen is undetermined.

The CDR3 length is 12 residues. Germline loops: CDR1 SNHLY, CDR2 FYNNEI. Trimming left V 6 bases short and J 3 bases short, with 6 bases between. This chain connects TRBV2 to TRBJ1-3; D is unclear. This sequence originates from a woman between 18 and 29 years old in good health and CMV-seropositive. Sequenced: PBMCs. DNA for the CDR3: TGTGCCAGCAGCACAGTTGGAAACACCATATATTTT. Translated: CASSTVGNTIYF.